The sequence of this T cell receptor beta chain was determined in a study of blood T cell repertoires in COVID-19. Study-wide context: Specimens from acute and convalescent COVID-19 originated in the United States, Italy and Spain. PBMCs, B-cell-depleted T cells, or T cells provided the cDNA or gDNA that made up the material.

Original data processing: The authors estimated nucleated cell counts from reference gene primer amplification. Data came from immunoSEQ multiplex PCR; TCRdb stores just in-frame clones and leaves some out. The V and J calls and clone size were taken over from that table, and D and trimming were inferred from the DNA. The data show 180,000 or so clones, with around 86% seen just once and approximately 2.9% held by the top ten. With V trimmed by 7 bases and J by 4 bases, 7 bases remained unmatched. CDR1 is SNHLY, CDR2 FYNNEI, per germline. CDR3 length equals 14 residues. This TCR derives from a woman in her 30s with active or convalescent COVID-19. The chain has TRBV2 and TRBJ2-1; 7 bases match TRBD2. The source material was peripheral blood. This CDR3 is CASTLGGSYNEQFF. The CDR3 DNA reads as TGTGCCAGCACCTTGGGGGGGTCTTACAATGAGCAGTTCTTC.